This TCR beta chain stems from a study of blood T cell repertoires in COVID-19. Study details: Whether acute or convalescent, the COVID-19 samples came from the United States, Italy and Spain. PBMCs, B-cell-depleted T cells, or T cells provided the cDNA or gDNA that made up the material.

Original processing notes: Estimation of nucleated cell counts was performed using reference gene primer amplification. Some clones are missing from TCRdb's copy, which holds only in-frame ones; the method was immunoSEQ multiplex PCR. V and J calls and clone size are those listed in that table; D and trimming were worked out from the DNA. The profile shows about 120,000 clones, 82% of them singletons. The CDR3 is 14 amino acids. V was pared by 5 bases and J by 4 bases, with 13 bases between. Germline V gene sequence: CDR1 SGHTA, CDR2 FQGNSA. The sequenced material came from peripheral blood. The TCR comes from a human donor in a cohort sampled during active COVID-19. The chain has TRBV7-2 and TRBJ2-3; D is possibly TRBD1 (5 bases). The CDR3 sequence is CASSPQGIADTQYF. The CDR3 coding sequence is TGTGCCAGCAGCCCCCAGGGAATAGCAGATACGCAGTATTTT.